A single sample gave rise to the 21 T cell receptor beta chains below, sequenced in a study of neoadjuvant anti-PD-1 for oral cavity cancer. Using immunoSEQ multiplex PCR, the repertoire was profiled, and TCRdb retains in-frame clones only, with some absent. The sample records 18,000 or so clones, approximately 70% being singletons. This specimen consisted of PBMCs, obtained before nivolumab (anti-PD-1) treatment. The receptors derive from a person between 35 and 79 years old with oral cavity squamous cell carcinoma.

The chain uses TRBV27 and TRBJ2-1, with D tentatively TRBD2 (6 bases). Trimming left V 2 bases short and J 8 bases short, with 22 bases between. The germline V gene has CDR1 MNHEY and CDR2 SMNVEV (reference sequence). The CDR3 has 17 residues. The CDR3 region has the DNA TGTGCCAGCAGTTTACTGGGGCCCCGGGACTTGCGAGATGAGCAGTTCTTC. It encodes CASSLLGPRDLRDEQFF.

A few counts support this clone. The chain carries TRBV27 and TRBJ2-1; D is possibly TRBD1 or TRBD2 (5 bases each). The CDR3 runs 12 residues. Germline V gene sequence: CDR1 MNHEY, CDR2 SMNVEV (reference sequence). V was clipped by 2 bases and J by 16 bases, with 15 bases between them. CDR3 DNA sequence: TGTGCCAGCAGTTTACTAGGGGAGTTATTATTCTTC. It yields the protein CASSLLGELLFF.

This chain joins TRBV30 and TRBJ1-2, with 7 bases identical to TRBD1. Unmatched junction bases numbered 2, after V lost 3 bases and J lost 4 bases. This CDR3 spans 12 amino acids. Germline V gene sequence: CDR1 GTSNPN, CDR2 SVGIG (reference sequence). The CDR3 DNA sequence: TGTGCCTGGAGCCCAGGGGGCTATGGCTACACCTTC. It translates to CAWSPGGYGYTF. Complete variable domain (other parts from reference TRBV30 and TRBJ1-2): SQTIHQWPATLVQPVGSPLSLECTVEGTSNPNLYWYRQAAGRGLQLLFYSVGIGQISSEVPQNLSASRPQDRQFILSSKKLLLSDSGFYLCAWSPGGYGYTFGSGTRLTVV.

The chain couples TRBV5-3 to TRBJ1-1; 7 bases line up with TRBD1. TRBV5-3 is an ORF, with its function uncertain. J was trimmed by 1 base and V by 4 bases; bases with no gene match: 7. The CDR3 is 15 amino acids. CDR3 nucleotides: TGTGCCAGAAGCGTTAACAGGGGTAAGAACACTGAAGCTTTCTTT. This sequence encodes CARSVNRGKNTEAFF.

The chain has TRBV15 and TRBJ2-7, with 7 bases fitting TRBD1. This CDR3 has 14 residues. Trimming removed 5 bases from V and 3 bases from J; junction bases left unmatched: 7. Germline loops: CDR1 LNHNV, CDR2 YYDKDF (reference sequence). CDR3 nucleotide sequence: TGTGCCACCAGCTCCCGGGACAGTAACTACGAGCAGTACTTC. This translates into CATSSRDSNYEQYF. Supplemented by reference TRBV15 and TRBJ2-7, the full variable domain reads DAMVIQNPRYQVTQFGKPVTLSCSQTLNHNVMYWYQQKSSQAPKLLFHYYDKDFNNEADTPDNFQSRRPNTSFCFLDIRSPGLGDTAMYLCATSSRDSNYEQYFGPGTRLTVT.

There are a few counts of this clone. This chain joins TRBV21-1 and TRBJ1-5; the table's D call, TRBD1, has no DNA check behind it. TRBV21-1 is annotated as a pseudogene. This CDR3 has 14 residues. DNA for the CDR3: TGTGCCAGCAACCTGATAGGGGGCAATCAGCCCCAGCATTTT. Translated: CASNLIGGNQPQHF.

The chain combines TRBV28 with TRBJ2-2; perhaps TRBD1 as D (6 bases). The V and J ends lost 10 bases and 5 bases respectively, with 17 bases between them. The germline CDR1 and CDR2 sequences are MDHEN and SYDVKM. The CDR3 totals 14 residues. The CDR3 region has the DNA TGTGCCACTCTCTCCGGGACAAGAACCGGGGAGCTGTTTTTT. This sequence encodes CATLSGTRTGELFF.

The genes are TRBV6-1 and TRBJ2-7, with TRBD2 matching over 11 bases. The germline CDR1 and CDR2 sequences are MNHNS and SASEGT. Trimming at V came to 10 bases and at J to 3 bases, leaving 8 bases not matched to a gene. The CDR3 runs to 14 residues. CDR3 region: CATFLTSGDYEQYF. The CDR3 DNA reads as TGTGCCACCTTCTTGACTAGCGGGGACTACGAGCAGTACTTC.

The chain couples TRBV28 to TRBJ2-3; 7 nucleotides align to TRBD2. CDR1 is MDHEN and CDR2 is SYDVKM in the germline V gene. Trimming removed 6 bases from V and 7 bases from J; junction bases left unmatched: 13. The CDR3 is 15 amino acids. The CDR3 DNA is TGTGCCAGCAGCCCCGGGGGGACCCTTCCATATACGCAGTATTTT. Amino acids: CASSPGGTLPYTQYF.

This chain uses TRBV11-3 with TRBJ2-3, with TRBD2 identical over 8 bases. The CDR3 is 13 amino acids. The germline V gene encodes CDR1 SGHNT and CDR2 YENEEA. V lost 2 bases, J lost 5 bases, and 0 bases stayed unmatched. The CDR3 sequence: CASSLLAGDTQYF. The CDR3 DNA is TGTGCCAGCAGCTTACTAGCGGGAGATACGCAGTATTTT.

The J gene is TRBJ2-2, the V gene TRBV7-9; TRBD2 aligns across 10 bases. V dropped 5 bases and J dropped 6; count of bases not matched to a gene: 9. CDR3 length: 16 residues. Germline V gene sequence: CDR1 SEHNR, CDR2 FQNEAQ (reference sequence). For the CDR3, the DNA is TGTGCCAGCAGCGCGAAGCCAGCGGGAGGGCCCGGGGAGCTGTTTTTT. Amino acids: CASSAKPAGGPGELFF.

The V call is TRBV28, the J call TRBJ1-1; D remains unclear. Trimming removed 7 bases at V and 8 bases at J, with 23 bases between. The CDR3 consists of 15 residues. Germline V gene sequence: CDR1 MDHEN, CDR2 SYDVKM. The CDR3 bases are TGTGCCAGCATTCTTTTGGGAGTACTTGGGGTAGAAGCTTTCTTT. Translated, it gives CASILLGVLGVEAFF.

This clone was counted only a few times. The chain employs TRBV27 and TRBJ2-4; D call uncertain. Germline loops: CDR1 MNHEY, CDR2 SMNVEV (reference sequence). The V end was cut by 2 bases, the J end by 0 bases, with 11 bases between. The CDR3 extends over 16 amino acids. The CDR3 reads CASSLAPGVAKNIQYF. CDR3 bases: TGTGCCAGCAGTTTAGCCCCTGGAGTAGCCAAAAACATTCAGTACTTC.

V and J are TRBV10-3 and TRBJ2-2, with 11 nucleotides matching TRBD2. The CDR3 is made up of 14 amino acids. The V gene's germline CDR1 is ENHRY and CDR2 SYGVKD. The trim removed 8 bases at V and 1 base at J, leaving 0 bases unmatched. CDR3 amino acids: CAIGTSGNTGELFF. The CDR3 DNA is TGTGCCATCGGGACTAGCGGGAACACCGGGGAGCTGTTTTTT.

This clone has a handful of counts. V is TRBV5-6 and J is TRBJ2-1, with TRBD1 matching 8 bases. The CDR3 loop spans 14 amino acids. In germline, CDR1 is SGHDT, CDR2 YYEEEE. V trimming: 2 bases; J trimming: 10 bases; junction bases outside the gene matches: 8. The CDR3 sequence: CASSLLDRVWEQFF. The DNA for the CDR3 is TGTGCCAGCAGCTTACTGGACAGGGTTTGGGAGCAGTTCTTC.

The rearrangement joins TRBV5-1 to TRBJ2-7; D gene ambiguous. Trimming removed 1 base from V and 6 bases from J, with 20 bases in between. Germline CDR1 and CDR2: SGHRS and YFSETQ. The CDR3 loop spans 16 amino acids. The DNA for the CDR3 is TGCGCCAGCAGCTTGAGGCAGACCCCTCTCCCTGGCGAGCAGTACTTC. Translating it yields CASSLRQTPLPGEQYF.

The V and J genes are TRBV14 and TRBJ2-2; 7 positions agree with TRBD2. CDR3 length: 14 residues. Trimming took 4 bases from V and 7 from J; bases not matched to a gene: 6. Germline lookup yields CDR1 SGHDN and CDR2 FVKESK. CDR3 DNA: TGTGCCAGCAGCCTTAGACTAGCTGGCGGGGAGCTGTTTTTT. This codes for CASSLRLAGGELFF.

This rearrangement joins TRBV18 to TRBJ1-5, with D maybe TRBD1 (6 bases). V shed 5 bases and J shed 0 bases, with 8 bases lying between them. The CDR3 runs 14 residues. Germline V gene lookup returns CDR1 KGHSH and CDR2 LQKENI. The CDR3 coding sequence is TGTGCCAGCTCATCACAGGGTAGCAATCAGCCCCAGCATTTT. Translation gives CASSSQGSNQPQHF.

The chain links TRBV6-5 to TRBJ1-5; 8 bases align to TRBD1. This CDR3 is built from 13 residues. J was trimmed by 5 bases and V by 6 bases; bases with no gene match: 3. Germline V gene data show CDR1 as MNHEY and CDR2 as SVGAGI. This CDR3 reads CASRGQGDQPQHF. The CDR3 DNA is TGTGCCAGCAGAGGACAGGGAGATCAGCCCCAGCATTTT.

In DNA, the CDR3 is TGTGCCAGTAGGGACAGGGCGATCAGCAATCAGCCCCAGCATTTT. Amino acids: CASRDRAISNQPQHF. The chain links TRBV19 to TRBJ1-5; 8 nucleotides agree with TRBD1. The CDR3 loop spans 15 amino acids. Trimming took 6 bases from V and 1 from J; bases not matched to a gene: 5. Germline V gene data show CDR1 as LNHDA and CDR2 as SQIVND (reference sequence).

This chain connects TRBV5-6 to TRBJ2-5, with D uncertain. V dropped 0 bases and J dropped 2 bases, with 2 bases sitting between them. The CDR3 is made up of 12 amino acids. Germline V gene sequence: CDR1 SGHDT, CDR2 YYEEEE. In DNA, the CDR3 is TGTGCCAGCAGCTTGGGGCAAGAGACCCAGTACTTC. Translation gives CASSLGQETQYF.